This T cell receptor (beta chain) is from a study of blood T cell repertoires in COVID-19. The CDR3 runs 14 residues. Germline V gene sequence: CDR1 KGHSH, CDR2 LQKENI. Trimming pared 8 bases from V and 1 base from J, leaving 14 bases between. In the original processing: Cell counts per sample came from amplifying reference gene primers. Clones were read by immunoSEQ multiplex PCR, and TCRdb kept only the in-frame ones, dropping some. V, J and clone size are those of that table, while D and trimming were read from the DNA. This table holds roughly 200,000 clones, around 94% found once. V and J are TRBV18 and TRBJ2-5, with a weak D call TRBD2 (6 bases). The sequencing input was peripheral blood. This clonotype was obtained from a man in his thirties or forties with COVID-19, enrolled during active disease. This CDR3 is CASGAGILQETQYF. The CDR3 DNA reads TGTGCCAGCGGCGCGGGGATTCTCCAAGAGACCCAGTACTTC.